One TCR beta chain is described in this entry. The data are from a study of T cell responses to AZD1222 COVID-19 vaccine. Only in-frame clones appear in the TCRdb table, and some are missing; sequencing was by immunoSEQ multiplex PCR. Of about 130,000 clones listed, 90% are singletons. The CDR3 runs to 14 residues. Germline values: CDR1 MNHEY, CDR2 SVGAGI. Trimming removed 0 bases at V and 2 bases at J, with 5 bases between. The receptor was derived from an adult in good health. The J gene is TRBJ2-1, the V gene TRBV6-5; D might be TRBD1 or TRBD2, each matching 5 bases. Sample: peripheral blood, taken on day 0 of MenACWY control vaccination. The CDR3 DNA sequence: TGTGCCAGCAGTTACTCGGGGGCCTACAATGAGCAGTTCTTC. The encoded protein is CASSYSGAYNEQFF.